The entry below describes one T cell receptor beta chain. Its antigen is still unknown. Sequencing was performed with immunoSEQ multiplex PCR; in TCRdb, only in-frame clones are kept and a portion is missing. The table has 120,000 to 150,000 clones, about nine tenths seen once. The data were obtained in a study of T cell responses to AZD1222 COVID-19 vaccine. For the study at large: Second-dose schedules of about 4 or about 12 weeks were combined.

The ends lost 0 bases at V and 4 bases at J; junction bases unmatched: 2. Germline V CDR1 and CDR2: MNHEY, SVGAGI. This CDR3 is built from 15 residues. Study outcomes and limitations: Spike-specific TCR breadth rose after two AZD1222 doses, and depth rose as well. Variant regions that are unmutated are reportedly the target of nearly half of spike-specific TCRs.

The chain links TRBV6-5 to TRBJ2-7, with 11 bases that match TRBD2. The sequencing used peripheral blood, collected on day 0 of AZD1222 vaccination. This TCR was sampled from an adult in good health. The CDR3 loop reads CASSYSSGRGYEQYF. The CDR3 DNA is TGTGCCAGCAGTTACTCTAGCGGGAGGGGGTACGAGCAGTACTTC.